This T cell receptor (beta chain) was retrieved from a study of T cell responses to AZD1222 COVID-19 vaccine. Study-wide findings and caveats: Females outnumbered males among donors, who were mostly white British; clonal diversity was possibly underestimated. Baseline seropositivity characterized only a handful of AZD1222 recipients. Repertoires were collected only later (after the peak T cell response had occurred).

This clone showed up just a few times. Its antigen is as yet unknown. The V end lost 4 bases, the J end lost 4 bases, and 10 bases lay between the germline ends. The CDR3 is 13 residues long. Germline assignment: CDR1 MNHEY and CDR2 SVGAGI. Clones were read by immunoSEQ multiplex PCR, and TCRdb kept only the in-frame ones, dropping some. The sample lists approximately 90,000 clones, approximately 89% seen once, with 2.2% in the top ten. This chain links TRBV6-5 with TRBJ2-5; D is ambiguous. Material: peripheral blood, obtained on day 0 of AZD1222 vaccination. The clonotype originates from an adult in good health. CDR3 sequence (DNA): TGTGCCAGCAGTTCCGGACGTGGAGAGACCCAGTACTTC. Translation gives CASSSGRGETQYF.